This T cell receptor beta chain derives from a study of PD-L1 blockade in urothelial cancer. At the level of the study: Timepoints chosen for blood analysis were 3 weeks (second dose) and 6 weeks after treatment start. Per blood sample, T cells had a median of roughly 140,000.

This clone was seen a single time. Its antigen is still unknown. Study-wide results and caveats: Below-median blood TCR clonality before treatment forecast better survival.

Time point specified: peripheral blood 6 weeks after treatment start. It was locally advanced or metastatic urothelial carcinoma that patients had. The assay was immunoSEQ multiplex PCR, and TCRdb's table has in-frame clones only and misses some. Found here are approximately 36,000 clones, more than 80% of them singletons; the top ten hold roughly 10%. Germline V gives CDR1 SGDLS, CDR2 YYNGEE. Trimming took 0 bases from V and 6 from J; bases not matched to a gene: 11. CDR3 length: 17 residues. This TCR came from a man in his forties with urothelial cancer. The input for sequencing was PBMCs, taken around atezolizumab (anti-PD-L1) treatment. The chain has TRBV9 and TRBJ2-7; 11 nucleotides line up with TRBD2. CDR3 residues: CASSVGGSGRAGLEQYF. CDR3 DNA sequence: TGTGCCAGCAGCGTAGGTGGTAGCGGGAGGGCCGGGCTCGAGCAGTACTTC.